Below, 29 T cell receptor beta chains from the same sample are listed, as sequenced in a study of blood T cell repertoires in COVID-19. Data came from immunoSEQ multiplex PCR; TCRdb stores just in-frame clones and leaves some out. The repertoire consists of 300,000 to 400,000 clones, with more than 80% occurring once and the leading ten covering around 3%. The specimen sequenced was peripheral blood. The receptors here all came from a woman under 40 with COVID-19, enrolled during active disease.

The V call is TRBV20-1, the J call TRBJ1-3, with D hard to call. The germline V and J ends were trimmed by 3 bases and 6 bases, with 6 bases remaining between them. CDR1 and CDR2 (germline): DFQATT, SNEGSKA (reference sequence). The CDR3 is 11 amino acids. CDR3 in amino acids: CSASWLNTIYF. The CDR3 nucleotides read TGCAGTGCTAGCTGGCTAAACACCATATATTTT.

This chain connects TRBV19 to TRBJ2-4; maybe TRBD1 (5 bases). Germline CDR1 and CDR2: LNHDA and SQIVND (reference sequence). V gave up 8 bases and J gave up 13 bases, with 21 bases separating them. The CDR3 sequence is 13 residues long. CDR3 in amino acids: CASLSREERRQYF. DNA for the CDR3: TGTGCCAGTTTGAGCAGGGAAGAGAGGCGCCAGTACTTC.

This sequence joins TRBV3-1 (or the pseudogene TRBV3-2) and TRBJ1-6; TRBD1 agrees at 7 bases. V was clipped by 5 bases and J by 10 bases; unmatched bases: 8. The CDR3 is 14 amino acids. Germline lookup yields CDR1 LGHDT and CDR2 YNNKEL (reference sequence). The CDR3 is CASSNNRGGSPLHF. The CDR3 DNA reads as TGTGCCAGCAGCAACAACAGGGGAGGATCACCCCTCCACTTT.

The CDR3 DNA follows: TGTGCCAGCAGCCCGGGACAGGAAGGGATTGGGCCCCAGCATTTT. Translated: CASSPGQEGIGPQHF. This chain connects TRBV7-2 to TRBJ1-5, with TRBD1 matching over 8 bases. The CDR3 covers 15 residues. Per germline, CDR1 SGHTA and CDR2 FQGNSA. After removal of 5 bases from V and 9 bases from J, the junction contained 12 bases not matched to a gene.

V and J are TRBV19 and TRBJ1-4; D not resolved. The germline gives CDR1 LNHDA, CDR2 SQIVND (reference sequence). Deletions cut 3 bases from V and 4 bases from J, with 3 bases between. The CDR3 is made up of 12 amino acids. The CDR3 loop is CASSIYNEKLFF. The CDR3 DNA reads as TGTGCCAGTAGTATCTATAATGAAAAACTGTTTTTT. Drawing the rest from reference TRBV19 and TRBJ1-4, the complete variable domain is DGGITQSPKYLFRKEGQNVTLSCEQNLNHDAMYWYRQDPGQGLRLIYYSQIVNDFQKGDIAEGYSVSREKKESFPLTVTSAQKNPTAFYLCASSIYNEKLFFGSGTQLSVL.

This rearrangement joins TRBV7-8 to TRBJ1-1; 8 bases agree with TRBD1. The germline CDR1 and CDR2 sequences are SGHVS and FQNEAQ. This CDR3 spans 15 amino acids. With V trimmed by 5 bases and J by 1 base, 6 bases remained unmatched. DNA of the CDR3: TGTGCCAGCAGCGCAGCCGGGACAGGGAACACTGAAGCTTTCTTT. It codes for CASSAAGTGNTEAFF. Full variable domain (missing parts from reference TRBV7-8 and TRBJ1-1): GAGVSQSPRYKVAKRGQDVALRCDPISGHVSLFWYQQALGQGPEFLTYFQNEAQLDKSGLPSDRFFAERPEGSVSTLKIQRTQQEDSAVYLCASSAAGTGNTEAFFGQGTRLTVV.

The chain employs TRBV29-1 and TRBJ2-3; a weak D match, TRBD2 (6 bases). The CDR3 is 13 amino acids. V dropped 3 bases and J dropped 7 bases, with 14 bases sitting between them. The germline V gene has CDR1 SQVTM and CDR2 ANQGSEA. The CDR3 sequence: CSVELEGGYTQYF. CDR3 DNA: TGCAGCGTTGAGTTGGAGGGTGGGTATACGCAGTATTTT.

V and J are TRBV28 and TRBJ2-4, with a weak D call TRBD1 (5 bases). CDR3 length: 18 amino acids. V dropped 1 base and J dropped 0 bases, with 16 bases sitting between them. Germline-derived CDR1 and CDR2 are MDHEN and SYDVKM. CDR3 region: CASSLSAGSRGAKNIQYF. The CDR3 nucleotides read TGTGCCAGCAGTTTATCGGCAGGGTCGAGAGGAGCCAAAAACATTCAGTACTTC.

J is TRBJ2-5 and V is TRBV15, with unresolved D. The CDR3 runs to 12 residues. The ends were cut back, 0 bases at V and 5 bases at J, with 4 bases in the middle. Germline lookup yields CDR1 LNHNV and CDR2 YYDKDF (reference sequence). CDR3 protein: CATSRDEETQYF. The CDR3 DNA sequence: TGTGCCACCAGCAGAGATGAGGAGACCCAGTACTTC.

The chain joins TRBV29-1 to TRBJ2-1, with D unclear. CDR1 and CDR2 from the germline V gene are SQVTM and ANQGSEA. V lost 6 bases to trimming and J lost 6 bases, with 6 bases between them. The CDR3 covers 10 residues. The CDR3, as DNA: TGCAGCGTCCTCTTCAATGAGCAGTTCTTC. Protein product: CSVLFNEQFF.

This chain connects TRBV16 to TRBJ2-2, with a tentative D call TRBD2 (5 bases). The CDR3 length is 13 residues. Germline lookup yields CDR1 KGHSY and CDR2 FQNENV. Trimming cost V 2 bases and J 9 bases, with 10 bases left between them. CDR3 bases: TGTGCCAGCAGCCAACGGGGTCCCCGGGAGCTGTTTTTT. It specifies CASSQRGPRELFF.

The chain links TRBV11-3 to TRBJ2-1; 7 bases fit TRBD1. The V segment lost 2 bases and the J segment 3 bases; nucleotides outside the gene matches: 4. This CDR3 is built from 15 residues. Germline V gene sequence: CDR1 SGHNT, CDR2 YENEEA. CDR3 protein: CASSLFGTDYNEQFF. In nucleotides, the CDR3 is TGTGCCAGCAGCTTATTTGGGACAGACTACAATGAGCAGTTCTTC.

This clone was detected a few times. The rearrangement uses TRBV7-6 and TRBJ2-2; perhaps TRBD1 as D (6 bases). Germline values: CDR1 SGHVS, CDR2 FNYEAQ. The length of the CDR3 is 17 residues. V dropped 1 base and J dropped 0 bases, with 12 bases sitting between them. Here the CDR3 reads CASSLEMGAPNTGELFF. CDR3 coding DNA: TGTGCCAGCAGCTTAGAAATGGGGGCTCCGAACACCGGGGAGCTGTTTTTT.

The chain employs TRBV3-1 (or the pseudogene TRBV3-2) and TRBJ2-4, with 8 bases matching TRBD1. The V gene end was trimmed by 4 bases and the J gene end by 0 bases; junction bases not matched to a gene: 14. This CDR3 contains 19 residues. Germline CDR1 reads LGHDT; CDR2 reads YNNKEL (reference sequence). The CDR3 DNA follows: TGTGCCAGCAGCCCCTTTGGACAGGGTAAAACTCTAGCCAAAAACATTCAGTACTTC. Protein product: CASSPFGQGKTLAKNIQYF.

This clone was counted once. The chain has TRBV2 and TRBJ2-5; TRBD2 matches at 11 bases. The CDR3 consists of 13 residues. Germline loops: CDR1 SNHLY, CDR2 FYNNEI. V was pared by 11 bases and J by 2 bases, with 4 bases of the junction left unmatched. The CDR3 coding sequence is TGTGCCGAAAGACTAGCGGGACAAGAGACCCAGTACTTC. It is translated as CAERLAGQETQYF.

This chain joins TRBV2 and TRBJ1-2, with TRBD1 identical over 11 bases. The CDR3 sequence is 14 residues long. In germline, CDR1 is SNHLY, CDR2 FYNNEI. The V segment lost 6 bases and the J segment 2 bases; nucleotides outside the gene matches: 2. The CDR3 DNA follows: TGTGCCAGCAGCCGGACAGGGGGCAACTATGGCTACACCTTC. Translated: CASSRTGGNYGYTF.

The chain couples TRBV19 to TRBJ1-2, with TRBD1 matching 7 bases. The V gene end was trimmed by 9 bases and the J gene end by 5 bases; junction bases not matched to a gene: 12. CDR3 length: 14 residues. The germline V gene encodes CDR1 LNHDA and CDR2 SQIVND (reference sequence). The CDR3, as DNA: TGTGCCAGCACTGACAGGGAACAAATATATGGCTACACCTTC. It specifies CASTDREQIYGYTF.

The V call is TRBV6-4, the J call TRBJ2-7, with 9 bases fitting TRBD1. The CDR3 totals 14 residues. Germline V gene data show CDR1 as MRHNA and CDR2 as SNTAGT. With V trimmed by 7 bases and J by 0 bases, 4 bases remained unmatched. CDR3 DNA sequence: TGTGCCAGCACTGGGACAGGGTCCTCCTACGAGCAGTACTTC. Translating gives CASTGTGSSYEQYF.

The V gene is TRBV6-2 or TRBV6-3, the J gene TRBJ2-7, with 9 positions matching TRBD2. Germline V gene sequence: CDR1 MNHEY, CDR2 SVGEGT. The CDR3 totals 15 residues. Trimming took 0 bases from V and 4 from J; bases not matched to a gene: 4. CDR3 sequence: CASSYSASGAYEQYF. CDR3 sequence (DNA): TGTGCCAGCAGTTACTCGGCTAGCGGGGCGTACGAGCAGTACTTC.

The chain combines TRBV4-1 with TRBJ1-1, with TRBD1 matching 11 bases. In germline, CDR1 is MGHRA, CDR2 YSYEKL. V dropped 7 bases and J dropped 11; count of bases not matched to a gene: 9. CDR3 length: 13 amino acids. The CDR3 is CASTMEGQGGAFF. DNA of the CDR3: TGCGCCAGCACCATGGAGGGACAGGGGGGGGCTTTCTTT.

The V and J genes are TRBV5-1 and TRBJ2-7; 10 bases line up with TRBD1. With 4 bases clipped from V and 6 bases from J, the junction kept 7 bases outside the gene matches. The germline CDR1 and CDR2 sequences are SGHRS and YFSETQ. The CDR3 covers 14 residues. The CDR3 nucleotides are TGCGCCAGCAGCATGGGACAGGGGATGAGCGAGCAGTACTTC. This translates into CASSMGQGMSEQYF.

The genes are TRBV27 and TRBJ1-5; 8 bases are shared with TRBD1. The CDR3 consists of 17 residues. Germline CDR1 and CDR2: MNHEY and SMNVEV (reference sequence). Trimming took 5 bases from V and 6 from J; bases not matched to a gene: 15. CDR3 DNA sequence: TGTGCCAGCAGTCCACTCCGGACAGGGAACCCCACTCAGCCCCAGCATTTT. It encodes CASSPLRTGNPTQPQHF.

The chain is built from TRBV10-3 and TRBJ2-3; 13 nucleotides agree with TRBD2. The J segment lost 3 bases and the V segment lost 4 bases, leaving 1 base of the junction unmatched. CDR1 and CDR2 (germline): ENHRY, SYGVKD. This CDR3 contains 15 residues. The CDR3 DNA reads as TGTGCCATCAGTGGACTAGCGGGGGGTACAGATACGCAGTATTTT. This gives the protein CAISGLAGGTDTQYF.

The chain has TRBV19 and TRBJ2-7; TRBD2 matches 12 bases. V was clipped by 7 bases and J by 2 bases; unmatched bases: 9. The CDR3 has 16 residues. CDR1 and CDR2 (germline): LNHDA, SQIVND (reference sequence). The CDR3 loop is CASTQPTSGSPYEQYV. The DNA for the CDR3 is TGTGCCAGTACCCAGCCGACTAGCGGGAGCCCCTACGAGCAGTACGTC.

V and J are TRBV14 and TRBJ2-3; TRBD2 matches at 12 bases. The ends lost 4 bases at V and 9 bases at J; junction bases unmatched: 8. Germline CDR1 reads SGHDN; CDR2 reads FVKESK. CDR3 length: 15 residues. The CDR3 sequence is CASSLKGLAGSTQYF. DNA of the CDR3: TGTGCCAGCAGCCTCAAAGGACTAGCGGGATCGACGCAGTATTTT. The full variable domain, its missing parts supplied by reference TRBV14 and TRBJ2-3, is EAGVTQFPSHSVIEKGQTVTLRCDPISGHDNLYWYRRVMGKEIKFLLHFVKESKQDESGMPNNRFLAERTGGTYSTLKVQPAELEDSGVYFCASSLKGLAGSTQYFGPGTRLTVL.

About this clone itself: One end of the junction does not line up with germline, which may come from a read error. The genes are TRBV10-3 and TRBJ1-1; TRBD1 matches at 9 bases. Germline-derived CDR1 and CDR2 are ENHRY and SYGVKD. The CDR3 loop spans 13 amino acids. The CDR3 DNA sequence: TGTGCCATTACCGGGACAGGGAACGCTGAAGCTTTCTTT. Its protein is CAITGTGNAEAFF.

The chain is built from TRBV28 and TRBJ2-2, with TRBD2 matching 10 bases. CDR1 is MDHEN, CDR2 SYDVKM, per germline. The ends lost 5 bases at V and 4 bases at J; junction bases unmatched: 13. CDR3 length: 18 residues. Written as DNA, the CDR3 is TGTGCCAGCAGTCCTCCCCCGGGGACTAGCGTGCGCACCGGGGAGCTGTTTTTT. This gives the protein CASSPPPGTSVRTGELFF.

This sequence joins TRBV18 and TRBJ2-1; 12 nucleotides line up with TRBD2. The CDR3 loop spans 15 amino acids. CDR1 and CDR2 from the germline V gene are KGHSH and LQKENI. Trimming took 3 bases from V and 8 from J; bases not matched to a gene: 5. The CDR3: CASSPTSGSMDEQFF. The CDR3 DNA is TGTGCCAGCTCACCGACTAGCGGGAGTATGGATGAGCAGTTCTTC.

The V and J genes are TRBV7-2 and TRBJ2-1; no definite D call. With 0 bases removed from V and 6 bases from J, the gap between germline ends came to 6 bases. Germline values: CDR1 SGHTA, CDR2 FQGNSA. The CDR3 runs to 13 residues. The CDR3, as DNA: TGTGCCAGCAGCTTAGCGCTAGTCAATGAGCAGTTCTTC. Protein product: CASSLALVNEQFF. The variable domain in full, with the rest retrieved from reference TRBV7-2 and TRBJ2-1, is GAGVSQSPSNKVTEKGKDVELRCDPISGHTALYWYRQSLGQGLEFLIYFQGNSAPDKSGLPSDRFSAERTGGSVSTLTIQRTQQEDSAVYLCASSLALVNEQFFGPGTRLTVL.